This TCR beta chain was recorded in a study of cytomegalovirus exposure and HLA in healthy donors. Background on the study: Genotyping of about 400 donors showed that 80% to 85% belonged to the Caucasian-associated ancestry cluster.

Study-level findings and limits: The study put 150 to 200 TCR beta chains on its list as cytomegalovirus-associated. A few CMV-associated chains proved CMV antigen-specific in vitro. A previous analysis found most TCR beta V segments productive roughly 90% or roughly 30% of the time.

Primers: 60 Vbeta forward and 13 Jbeta reverse. Method: immunoSEQ multiplex PCR; TCRdb's copy keeps in-frame clones and lacks some. The sample lists 150,000 to 200,000 clones, 84% seen once, with around 5% in the top ten. A note on this clone: Its antigen remains unknown.

The TCR originated in a man aged 18 to 29 in good health and CMV-seronegative. Material: PBMCs.

The chain's CDR3 is CASGRDRAGDTEAFF. CDR3 in DNA: TGTGCCAGCGGCCGGGACAGGGCGGGGGACACTGAAGCTTTCTTT. The chain combines TRBV28 with TRBJ1-1, with 9 nucleotides matching TRBD1. The CDR3 runs to 15 residues. V lost 8 bases, J lost 3 bases, and 10 bases stayed unmatched. Germline assignment: CDR1 MDHEN and CDR2 SYDVKM.